This T cell receptor beta chain appears in the sequencing data of a study of shared clonotypes between healthy human individuals. Data came from immunoSEQ multiplex PCR; TCRdb stores just in-frame clones and leaves some out. Of just over 2,000,000 clones listed, about 95% are singletons. The CDR3 is 16 residues long. Trimming stripped 1 base from V and 0 bases from J, with 9 bases between. Germline V gene data show CDR1 as SEHNR and CDR2 as FQNEAQ (reference sequence). Positive CCR7 selection of CD45RO-negative cells yielded the naive CD8 cells, and terminally differentiated effector memory CD45RA+ cells were excluded. Every donor, a Caucasian adult, lived in Nashville, Tennessee.

The chain has TRBV7-9 and TRBJ2-2; D not certain. Sequencing was performed on naive CD8+ T cells sorted from blood. This TCR came from a young man in good health. DNA for the CDR3: TGTGCCAGCAGCTTAGTGTGGCTGGCGAACACCGGGGAGCTGTTTTTT. This translates into CASSLVWLANTGELFF.